This passage covers 19 T cell receptor beta chains from one sample sequenced in a study of cytomegalovirus exposure and HLA in healthy donors. Vbeta (60) and Jbeta (13) primers were used in the PCR. The table came from immunoSEQ multiplex PCR; TCRdb's copy has only in-frame clones and leaves some out. The sample gives 130,000 to 150,000 clones, around three quarters of which show up once; around 2.9% is in the top ten. Input material: PBMCs. Receptors originate from a man between 35 and 55 years old in good health and CMV-seropositive.

The gene calls are TRBV5-3 and TRBJ1-1; weak D call: TRBD1 (5 bases). TRBV5-3 is given ORF status, its function remaining uncertain. V was shortened by 0 bases and J by 3 bases, with 15 bases between the two germline ends. This CDR3 is built from 16 residues. The CDR3 loop is CARSLVVSVGDTEAFF. The CDR3 region has the DNA TGTGCCAGAAGCTTGGTAGTCTCTGTAGGGGACACTGAAGCTTTCTTT.

About this clone itself: An end of the junction does not agree with germline; a read error may underlie this. The rearrangement links TRBV7-9 to TRBJ2-3, with 11 bases fitting TRBD2. This CDR3 spans 15 amino acids. CDR1 and CDR2 (germline): SEHNR, FQNEAQ (reference sequence). CDR3 amino acids: CSSSPLAGVADTQYF. In DNA form, the CDR3 reads TGTTCCAGCAGCCCACTAGCGGGAGTGGCAGATACGCAGTATTTT.

J is TRBJ2-2 and V is TRBV5-4; 7 bases map to TRBD1. The CDR3 totals 16 residues. The ends lost 3 bases at V and 0 bases at J; junction bases unmatched: 5. CDR1 is SGHNT, CDR2 YYREEE, per germline (reference sequence). The CDR3 DNA sequence: TGTGCCAGCAGCTCCTCCGGGACAGCGAACACCGGGGAGCTGTTTTTT. Protein sequence: CASSSSGTANTGELFF.

The genes are TRBV28 and TRBJ2-5; D is possibly TRBD2 (6 bases). CDR3 length equals 17 residues. Germline CDR1 MDHEN, CDR2 SYDVKM. Trimming pared 6 bases from V and 2 bases from J, leaving 22 bases between. CDR3 sequence reads: CASRPDQGAGSQETQYF. In DNA, the CDR3 is TGTGCCAGCAGACCTGACCAGGGAGCGGGTTCGCAAGAGACCCAGTACTTC.

A single count supports this clone. V and J are TRBV5-8 and TRBJ1-1; weak D call: TRBD1 (5 bases). Germline CDR1 is SGHTS and CDR2 is YDEGEE. Deletions cut 0 bases from V and 5 bases from J, with 11 bases between. This CDR3 spans 14 amino acids. CDR3 residues: CASSLVQGGTEAFF. The CDR3 coding sequence is TGTGCCAGCAGCTTGGTGCAGGGTGGTACTGAAGCTTTCTTT.

The chain joins TRBV11-2 to TRBJ2-7; 8 nucleotides align to TRBD2. This CDR3 spans 13 amino acids. CDR1 and CDR2 from the germline V gene are SGHAT and FQNNGV. The V segment lost 5 bases and the J segment 4 bases; nucleotides outside the gene matches: 4. The CDR3 sequence is CASSLSGGYEQYF. CDR3 in DNA: TGTGCCAGCAGCCTTTCGGGGGGGTACGAGCAGTACTTC.

This chain's CDR3 is CASSPSDSHPENEQFF. CDR3 bases: TGTGCCAGCAGTCCCTCGGACAGCCACCCCGAAAATGAGCAGTTCTTC. This sequence joins TRBV6-4 and TRBJ2-1, with D maybe TRBD1 (6 bases). The CDR3 consists of 16 residues. Germline V gene data show CDR1 as MRHNA and CDR2 as SNTAGT. Deletions cut 5 bases from V and 7 bases from J, with 21 bases between.

This clone was picked up a small number of times. The chain employs TRBV30 and TRBJ1-5; 8 nucleotides line up with TRBD1. There are 16 residues in the CDR3. After removal of 0 bases from V and 0 bases from J, the junction contained 4 bases not matched to a gene. CDR1 GTSNPN and CDR2 SVGIG come from the germline V gene (reference sequence). The CDR3 region is CAWSVLTGDSNQPQHF. The CDR3 DNA follows: TGTGCCTGGAGTGTATTGACAGGGGATAGCAATCAGCCCCAGCATTTT.

J is TRBJ2-1 and V is TRBV2; TRBD2 matches at 7 bases. Germline values: CDR1 SNHLY, CDR2 FYNNEI. With V trimmed by 8 bases and J by 0 bases, 4 bases remained unmatched. The length of the CDR3 is 14 residues. The CDR3 spells CASDGRTSYNEQFF. The CDR3 DNA is TGTGCCAGCGACGGGAGGACCTCCTACAATGAGCAGTTCTTC.

V is TRBV19 and J is TRBJ1-2, with 9 bases that match TRBD1. Per the germline V gene, CDR1 is LNHDA and CDR2 is SQIVND (reference sequence). The junction had 13 bases not matched to a gene; V was cut back by 9 bases and J by 2 bases. The CDR3 has 16 amino acids. The CDR3 coding sequence is TGTGCCAGCCAGAACCGGACAGGGGCGATCAACTATGGCTACACCTTC. It yields the protein CASQNRTGAINYGYTF.

The chain has TRBV19 and TRBJ1-2; possibly TRBD1 for D (5 bases). The germline V gene has CDR1 LNHDA and CDR2 SQIVND (reference sequence). The CDR3 totals 13 residues. V was trimmed by 6 bases and J by 2 bases, leaving 10 bases between them. The CDR3 here is CASRTGGNYGYTF. The CDR3 DNA sequence: TGTGCCAGTAGAACGGGGGGGAACTATGGCTACACCTTC. The full variable domain, its missing parts supplied by reference TRBV19 and TRBJ1-2, is DGGITQSPKYLFRKEGQNVTLSCEQNLNHDAMYWYRQDPGQGLRLIYYSQIVNDFQKGDIAEGYSVSREKKESFPLTVTSAQKNPTAFYLCASRTGGNYGYTFGSGTRLTVV.

The V call is TRBV7-3, the J call TRBJ1-1; the D gene is possibly TRBD1 (5 bases). Between the trimmed V and J ends, which lost 4 bases and 4 bases, there was a span of 10 bases. Per the germline V gene, CDR1 is SGHTA and CDR2 is FQGTGA. The CDR3 covers 13 residues. CDR3 loop: CASSSQGFTEAFF. CDR3 DNA: TGTGCCAGCAGCTCTCAGGGTTTCACTGAAGCTTTCTTT.

The chain recombines TRBV28 with TRBJ1-3; D may be TRBD1 (6 bases). Germline lookup yields CDR1 MDHEN and CDR2 SYDVKM. The V and J ends lost 2 bases and 0 bases respectively, with 14 bases between them. This CDR3 has 17 amino acids. The CDR3 bases are TGTGCCAGCAGTTTAGTGGGTCGCAGGGGCTCTGGAAACACCATATATTTT. Protein sequence: CASSLVGRRGSGNTIYF.

This clone was picked up a small number of times. The rearrangement uses TRBV7-3 and TRBJ2-1; 14 bases are shared with TRBD2. CDR1 is SGHTA and CDR2 is FQGTGA in the germline V gene. Trimming cost V 6 bases and J 3 bases; bases outside gene matches: 13. This CDR3 is 19 amino acids long. The chain's CDR3 is CASRPTPGLAGVGYNEQFF. The DNA for the CDR3 is TGTGCCAGCAGGCCTACTCCGGGACTAGCGGGAGTAGGCTACAATGAGCAGTTCTTC.

The sample holds a few counts of this clone. V usage is TRBV19 and J usage is TRBJ2-4; D gene uncertain. Germline-derived CDR1 and CDR2 are LNHDA and SQIVND (reference sequence). CDR3 length equals 15 residues. V was trimmed by 3 bases and J by 0 bases, leaving 9 bases between them. The DNA for the CDR3 is TGTGCCAGTAGTATCGTTCAGGTAGCCAAAAACATTCAGTACTTC. It specifies CASSIVQVAKNIQYF.

The chain recombines TRBV15 with TRBJ2-7; TRBD2 agrees at 14 bases. The CDR3 has 18 amino acids. V shed 1 base and J 3 bases; nucleotides not matched to a gene: 8. The germline CDR1 and CDR2 sequences are LNHNV and YYDKDF (reference sequence). This CDR3 reads CATSRVEQGTSGSYEQYF. CDR3 nucleotides: TGTGCCACCAGCAGAGTCGAACAGGGGACTAGCGGGAGCTACGAGCAGTACTTC.

This chain uses TRBV6-5 with TRBJ2-5, with 8 bases fitting TRBD1. Germline CDR1 reads MNHEY; CDR2 reads SVGAGI. Germline trimming cut 2 bases from V and 5 bases from J; bases unmatched to any gene: 4. CDR3 length: 14 amino acids. Here the CDR3 DNA reads TGTGCCAGCAGTTACCCAGGGGGCGCGGAGACCCAGTACTTC. Translating gives CASSYPGGAETQYF.

V gene TRBV5-1 combines with J gene TRBJ2-1; TRBD1 is a possible D gene (5 bases). Germline V gene sequence: CDR1 SGHRS, CDR2 YFSETQ. Trimming removed 5 bases from V and 4 bases from J, with 7 bases in between. CDR3 length: 12 amino acids. The CDR3 DNA reads TGCGCCAGCAGGACAGTATACAATGAGCAGTTCTTC. This encodes CASRTVYNEQFF.

The count of this clone is one. The junction differs from germline at one of its ends, possibly a read error. This chain links TRBV6-5 with TRBJ2-3; maybe TRBD1 (5 bases). The germline V gene encodes CDR1 MNHEY and CDR2 SVGAGI. The CDR3 length is 13 residues. The chain's CDR3 is CASSYSGMAGWIF. CDR3 DNA sequence: TGTGCCAGCAGTTACTCGGGAATGGCAGGGTGGATTTTT.